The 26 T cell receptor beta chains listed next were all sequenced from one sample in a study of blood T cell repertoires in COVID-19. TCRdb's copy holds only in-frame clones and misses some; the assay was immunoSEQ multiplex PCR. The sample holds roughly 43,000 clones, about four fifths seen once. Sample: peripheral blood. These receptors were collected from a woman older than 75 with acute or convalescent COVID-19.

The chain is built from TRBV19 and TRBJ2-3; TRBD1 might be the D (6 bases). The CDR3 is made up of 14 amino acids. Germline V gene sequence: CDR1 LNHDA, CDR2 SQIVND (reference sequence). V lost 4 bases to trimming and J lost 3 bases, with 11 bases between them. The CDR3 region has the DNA TGTGCCAGTAGTACCAAAACAGGGACAGATACGCAGTATTTT. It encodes CASSTKTGTDTQYF.

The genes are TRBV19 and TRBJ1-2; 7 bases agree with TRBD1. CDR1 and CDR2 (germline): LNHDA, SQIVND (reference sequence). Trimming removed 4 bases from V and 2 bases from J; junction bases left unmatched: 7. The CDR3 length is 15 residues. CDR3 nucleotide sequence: TGTGCCAGTAGTACCTCCACAGGGGTGAACTATGGCTACACCTTC. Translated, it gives CASSTSTGVNYGYTF.

CDR3 region: CASSEGLQPQHF. CDR3 nucleotide sequence: TGTGCCAGCAGTGAGGGTTTACAGCCCCAGCATTTT. The chain is built from TRBV28 and TRBJ1-5; D gene ambiguous. This CDR3 region has 12 residues. The V gene's germline CDR1 is MDHEN and CDR2 SYDVKM. Trimming shortened V by 5 bases and J by 7 bases, and 9 bases separated the two germline ends.

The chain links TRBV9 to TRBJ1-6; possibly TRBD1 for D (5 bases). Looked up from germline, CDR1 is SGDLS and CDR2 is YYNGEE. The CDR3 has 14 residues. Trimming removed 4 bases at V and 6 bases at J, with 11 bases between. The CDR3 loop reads CASSLGQGNSPLHF. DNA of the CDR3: TGTGCCAGCAGCCTCGGTCAGGGTAATTCACCCCTCCACTTT.

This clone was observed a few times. The CDR3 sequence is CASSPSISWQETQYF. The CDR3 DNA follows: TGCGCCAGCAGCCCAAGTATAAGCTGGCAAGAGACCCAGTACTTC. V is TRBV4-1 and J is TRBJ2-5, with D hard to call. V shed 4 bases and J shed 2 bases, with 14 bases lying between them. Germline CDR1 is MGHRA and CDR2 is YSYEKL. The CDR3 covers 15 residues.

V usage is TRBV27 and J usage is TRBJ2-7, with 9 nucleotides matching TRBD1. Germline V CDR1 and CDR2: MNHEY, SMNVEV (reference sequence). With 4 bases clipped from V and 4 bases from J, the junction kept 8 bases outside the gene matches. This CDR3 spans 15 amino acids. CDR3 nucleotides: TGTGCCAGCAGTTCCGGGACAGGGTTTTGGTACGAGCAGTACTTC. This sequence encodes CASSSGTGFWYEQYF.

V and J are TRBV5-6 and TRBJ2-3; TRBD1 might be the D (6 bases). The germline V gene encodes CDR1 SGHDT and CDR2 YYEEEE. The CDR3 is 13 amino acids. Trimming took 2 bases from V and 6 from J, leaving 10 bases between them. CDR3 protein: CASSFTGSDTQYF. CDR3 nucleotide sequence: TGTGCCAGCAGCTTCACAGGGAGTGATACGCAGTATTTT.

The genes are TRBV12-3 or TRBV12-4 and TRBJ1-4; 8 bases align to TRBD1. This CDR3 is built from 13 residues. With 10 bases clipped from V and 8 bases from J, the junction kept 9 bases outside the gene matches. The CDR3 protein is CATRQGYREKLFF. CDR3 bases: TGTGCCACCAGACAGGGGTACCGAGAAAAACTGTTTTTT.

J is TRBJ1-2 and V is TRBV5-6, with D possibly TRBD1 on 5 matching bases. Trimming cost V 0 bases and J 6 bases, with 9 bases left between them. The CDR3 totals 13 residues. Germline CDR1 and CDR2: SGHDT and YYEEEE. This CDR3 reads CASSLGQGDGYTF. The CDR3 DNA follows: TGTGCCAGCAGCTTGGGGCAGGGTGATGGCTACACCTTC.

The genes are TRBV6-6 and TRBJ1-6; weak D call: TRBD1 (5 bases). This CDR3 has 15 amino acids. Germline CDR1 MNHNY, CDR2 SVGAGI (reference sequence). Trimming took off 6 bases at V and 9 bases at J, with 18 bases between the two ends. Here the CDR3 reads CASSPERRGGSPLHF. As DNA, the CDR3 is TGTGCCAGCAGCCCTGAGAGACGGGGGGGTTCACCCCTCCACTTT.

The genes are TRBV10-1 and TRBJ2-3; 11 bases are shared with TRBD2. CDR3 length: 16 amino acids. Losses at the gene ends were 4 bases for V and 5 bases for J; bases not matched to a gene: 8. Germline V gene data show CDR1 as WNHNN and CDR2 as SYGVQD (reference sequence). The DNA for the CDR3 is TGCGCCAGCAGTGTTTCTAGCGGGGGGCGTAGAGATACGCAGTATTTT. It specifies CASSVSSGGRRDTQYF.

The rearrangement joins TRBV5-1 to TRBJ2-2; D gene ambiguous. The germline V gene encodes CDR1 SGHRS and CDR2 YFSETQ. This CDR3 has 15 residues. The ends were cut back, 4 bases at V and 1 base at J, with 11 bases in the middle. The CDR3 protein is CASSALHLNTGELFF. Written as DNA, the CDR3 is TGCGCCAGCAGCGCCCTCCACTTGAACACCGGGGAGCTGTTTTTT. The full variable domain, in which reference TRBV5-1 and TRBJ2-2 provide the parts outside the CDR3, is KAGVTQTPRYLIKTRGQQVTLSCSPISGHRSVSWYQQTPGQGLQFLFEYFSETQRNKGNFPGRFSGRQFSNSRSEMNVSTLELGDSALYLCASSALHLNTGELFFGEGSRLTVL.

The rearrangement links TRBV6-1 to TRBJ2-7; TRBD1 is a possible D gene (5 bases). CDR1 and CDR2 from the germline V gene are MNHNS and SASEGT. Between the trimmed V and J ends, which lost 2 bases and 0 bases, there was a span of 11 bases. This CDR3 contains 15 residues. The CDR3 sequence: CASSERAGSSYEQYF. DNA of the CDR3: TGTGCCAGCAGTGAACGAGCAGGGTCCTCCTACGAGCAGTACTTC.

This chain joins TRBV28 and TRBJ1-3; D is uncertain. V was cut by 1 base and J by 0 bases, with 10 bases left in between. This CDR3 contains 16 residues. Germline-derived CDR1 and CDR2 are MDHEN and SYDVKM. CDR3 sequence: CASSLFPGSSGNTIYF. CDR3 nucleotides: TGTGCCAGCAGTTTATTCCCGGGTAGCTCTGGAAACACCATATATTTT.

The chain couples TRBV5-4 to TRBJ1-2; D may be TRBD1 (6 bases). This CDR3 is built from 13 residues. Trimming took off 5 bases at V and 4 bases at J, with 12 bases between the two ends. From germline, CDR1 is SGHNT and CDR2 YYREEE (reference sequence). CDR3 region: CASSQQGFYGYTF. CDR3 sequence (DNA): TGTGCCAGCAGTCAACAGGGATTCTATGGCTACACCTTC.

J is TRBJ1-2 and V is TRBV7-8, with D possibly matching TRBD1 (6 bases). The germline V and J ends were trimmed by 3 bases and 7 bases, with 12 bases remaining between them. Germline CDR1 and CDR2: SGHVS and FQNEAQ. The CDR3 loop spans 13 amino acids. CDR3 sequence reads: CASSLSGEGGYTF. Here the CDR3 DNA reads TGTGCCAGCAGCTTGTCAGGGGAGGGTGGCTACACCTTC.

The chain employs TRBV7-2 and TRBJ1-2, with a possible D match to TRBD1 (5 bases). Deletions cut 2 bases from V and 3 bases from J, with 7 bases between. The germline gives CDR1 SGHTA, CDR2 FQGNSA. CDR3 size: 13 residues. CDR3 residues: CASSLSRDYGYTF. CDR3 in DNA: TGTGCCAGCAGCTTAAGCAGGGACTATGGCTACACCTTC.

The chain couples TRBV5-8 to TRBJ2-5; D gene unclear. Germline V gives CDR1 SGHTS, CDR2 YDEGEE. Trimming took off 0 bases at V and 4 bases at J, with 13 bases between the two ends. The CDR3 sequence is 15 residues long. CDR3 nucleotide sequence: TGTGCCAGCAGCTTGGGGCTCGGAGATACAGAGACCCAGTACTTC. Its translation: CASSLGLGDTETQYF.

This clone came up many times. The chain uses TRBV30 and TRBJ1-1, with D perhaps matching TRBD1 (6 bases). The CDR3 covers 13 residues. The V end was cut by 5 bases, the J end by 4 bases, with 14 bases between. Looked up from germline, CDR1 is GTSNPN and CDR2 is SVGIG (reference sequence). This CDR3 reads CAWETGIPTEAFF. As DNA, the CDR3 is TGTGCCTGGGAAACAGGGATCCCCACTGAAGCTTTCTTT.

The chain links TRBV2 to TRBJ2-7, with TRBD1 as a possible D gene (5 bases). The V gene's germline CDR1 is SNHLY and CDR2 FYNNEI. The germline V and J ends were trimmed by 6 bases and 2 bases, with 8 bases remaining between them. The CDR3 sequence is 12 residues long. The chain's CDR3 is CASRGAAYEQYF. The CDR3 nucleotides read TGTGCCAGCAGAGGGGCAGCCTACGAGCAGTACTTC.

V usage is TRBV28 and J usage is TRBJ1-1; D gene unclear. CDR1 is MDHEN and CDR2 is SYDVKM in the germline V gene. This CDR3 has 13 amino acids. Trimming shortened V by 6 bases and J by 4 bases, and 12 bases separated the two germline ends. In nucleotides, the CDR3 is TGTGCCAGCAGACCCGCAGGTGGCACTGAAGCTTTCTTT. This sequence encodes CASRPAGGTEAFF.

The CDR3, as DNA: TGTGCCAGTGGGACTAGCATAACTTACAATGAGCAGTTCTTC. This gives the protein CASGTSITYNEQFF. V usage is TRBV2 and J usage is TRBJ2-1; 9 positions match TRBD2. The CDR3 sequence is 14 residues long. The germline V gene encodes CDR1 SNHLY and CDR2 FYNNEI. J lost 4 bases, V lost 9 bases, and 7 bases had no gene match.

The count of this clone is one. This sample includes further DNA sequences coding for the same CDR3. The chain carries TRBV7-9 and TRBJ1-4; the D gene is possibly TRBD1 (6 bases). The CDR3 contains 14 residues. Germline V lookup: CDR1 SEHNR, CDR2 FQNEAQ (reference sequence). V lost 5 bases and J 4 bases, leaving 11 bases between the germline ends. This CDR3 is CASSLGQLNEKLFF. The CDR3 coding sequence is TGTGCCAGCAGCCTCGGACAGCTTAATGAAAAACTGTTTTTT.

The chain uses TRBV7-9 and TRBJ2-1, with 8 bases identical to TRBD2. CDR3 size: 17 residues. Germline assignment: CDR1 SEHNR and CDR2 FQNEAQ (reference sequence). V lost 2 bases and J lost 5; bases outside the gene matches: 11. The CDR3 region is CASSLRVAGTRDNEQFF. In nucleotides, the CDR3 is TGTGCCAGCAGCTTAAGGGTGGCCGGGACTAGGGACAATGAGCAGTTCTTC. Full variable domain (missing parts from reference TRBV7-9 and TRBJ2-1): DTGVSQNPRHKITKRGQNVTFRCDPISEHNRLYWYRQTLGQGPEFLTYFQNEAQLEKSRLLSDRFSAERPKGSFSTLEIQRTEQGDSAMYLCASSLRVAGTRDNEQFFGPGTRLTVL.

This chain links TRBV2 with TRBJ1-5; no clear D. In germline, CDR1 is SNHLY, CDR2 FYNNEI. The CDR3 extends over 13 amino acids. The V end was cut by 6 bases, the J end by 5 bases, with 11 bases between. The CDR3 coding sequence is TGTGCCAGCAGGTGGAGGGTCGATCAGCCCCAGCATTTT. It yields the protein CASRWRVDQPQHF.

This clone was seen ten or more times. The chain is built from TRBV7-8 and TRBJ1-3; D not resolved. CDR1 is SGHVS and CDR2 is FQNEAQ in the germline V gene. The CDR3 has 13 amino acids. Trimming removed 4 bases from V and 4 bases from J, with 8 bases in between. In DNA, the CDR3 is TGTGCCAGCAGCTCGCGAGGGGGAAACACCATATATTTT. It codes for CASSSRGGNTIYF.